A single TCR beta chain is shown here with its context. Its matching antigen is unknown. The same CDR3 also results from other DNA sequences found in this sample. The germline gives CDR1 SGHRS, CDR2 YFSETQ. V lost 2 bases to trimming and J lost 5 bases, with 11 bases between them. This CDR3 is built from 14 residues. The sample comes from a study of T cell responses to AZD1222 COVID-19 vaccine. Findings and limits, study-wide: At 160-218 and 743-854, vaccine-associated CD4 TCRs were dominant, and they spanned spike. White British people made up most donors, females outnumbered males, and clonal diversity was possibly underestimated. Breadth and depth of Spike-specific TCRs rose after two AZD1222 doses.

Clones were read by immunoSEQ multiplex PCR, and TCRdb kept only the in-frame ones, dropping some. The table lists 90,000 to 120,000 clones, just over 90% of them singletons. Pooled in the analysis were second doses at about 4 or about 12 weeks. The starting material was peripheral blood, obtained 28 days after the second AZD1222 dose. The V call is TRBV5-1, the J call TRBJ2-1; D is unclear. This sequence originates from an adult who received the AZD1222 COVID-19 vaccine. The CDR3 coding sequence is TGCGCCAGCAGCTTAGGGTTGGCAGACAATGAGCAGTTCTTC. This codes for CASSLGLADNEQFF.